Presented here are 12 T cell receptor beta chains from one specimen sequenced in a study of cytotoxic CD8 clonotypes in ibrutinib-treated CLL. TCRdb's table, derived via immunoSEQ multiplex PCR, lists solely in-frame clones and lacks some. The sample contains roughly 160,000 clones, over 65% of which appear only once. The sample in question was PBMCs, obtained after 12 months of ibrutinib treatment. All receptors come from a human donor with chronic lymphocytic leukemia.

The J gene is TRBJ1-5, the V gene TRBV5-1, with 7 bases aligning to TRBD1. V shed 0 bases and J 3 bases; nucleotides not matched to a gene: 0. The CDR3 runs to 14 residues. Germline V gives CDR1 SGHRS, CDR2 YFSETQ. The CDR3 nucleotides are TGCGCCAGCAGCTTGGAGGGGGCCAATCAGCCCCAGCATTTT. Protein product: CASSLEGANQPQHF.

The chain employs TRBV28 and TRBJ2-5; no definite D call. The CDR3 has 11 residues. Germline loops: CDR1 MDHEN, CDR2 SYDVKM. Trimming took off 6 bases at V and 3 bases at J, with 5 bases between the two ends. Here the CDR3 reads CASSRKETQYF. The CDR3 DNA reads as TGTGCCAGCAGCCGTAAAGAGACCCAGTACTTC.

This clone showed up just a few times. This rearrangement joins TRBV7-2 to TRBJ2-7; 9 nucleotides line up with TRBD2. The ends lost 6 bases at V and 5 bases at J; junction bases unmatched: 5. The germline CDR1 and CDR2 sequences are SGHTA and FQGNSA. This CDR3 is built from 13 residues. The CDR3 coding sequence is TGTGCCAGCAGGGGCGGGAGGGCCCACGAGCAGTACTTC. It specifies CASRGGRAHEQYF. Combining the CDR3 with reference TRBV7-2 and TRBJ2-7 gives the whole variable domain GAGVSQSPSNKVTEKGKDVELRCDPISGHTALYWYRQSLGQGLEFLIYFQGNSAPDKSGLPSDRFSAERTGGSVSTLTIQRTQQEDSAVYLCASRGGRAHEQYFGPGTRLTVT.

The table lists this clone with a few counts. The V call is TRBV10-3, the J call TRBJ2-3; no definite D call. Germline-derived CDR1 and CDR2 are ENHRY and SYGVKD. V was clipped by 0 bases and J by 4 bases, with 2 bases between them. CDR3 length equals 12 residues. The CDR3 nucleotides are TGTGCCATCAGTGAGTCGCCAGATACGCAGTATTTT. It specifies CAISESPDTQYF.

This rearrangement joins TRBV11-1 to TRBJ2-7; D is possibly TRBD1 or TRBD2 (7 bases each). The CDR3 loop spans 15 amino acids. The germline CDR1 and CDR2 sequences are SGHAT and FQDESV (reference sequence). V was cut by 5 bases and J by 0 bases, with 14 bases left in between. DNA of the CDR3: TGTGCCAGCAGCCAAGACAGGGAGGGCTCCTACGAGCAGTACTTC. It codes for CASSQDREGSYEQYF.

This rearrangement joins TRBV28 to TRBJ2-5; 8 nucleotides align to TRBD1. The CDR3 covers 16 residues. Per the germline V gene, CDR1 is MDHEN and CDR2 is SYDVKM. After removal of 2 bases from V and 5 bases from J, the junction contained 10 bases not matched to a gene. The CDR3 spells CASSLRAGQGLETQYF. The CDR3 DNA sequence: TGTGCCAGCAGTTTAAGGGCCGGACAGGGTTTGGAGACCCAGTACTTC.

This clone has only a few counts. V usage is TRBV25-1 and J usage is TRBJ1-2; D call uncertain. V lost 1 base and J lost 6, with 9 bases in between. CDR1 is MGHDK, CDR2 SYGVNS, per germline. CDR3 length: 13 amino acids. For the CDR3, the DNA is TGTGCCAGCAGTGAATCAACCCGGGATGGCTACACCTTC. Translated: CASSESTRDGYTF.

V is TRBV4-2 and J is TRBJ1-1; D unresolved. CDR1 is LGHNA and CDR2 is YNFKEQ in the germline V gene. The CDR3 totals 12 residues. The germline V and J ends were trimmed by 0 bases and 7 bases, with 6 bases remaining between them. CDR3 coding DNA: TGTGCCAGCAGCCAAGATTGGGGTGAAGCTTTCTTT. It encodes CASSQDWGEAFF.

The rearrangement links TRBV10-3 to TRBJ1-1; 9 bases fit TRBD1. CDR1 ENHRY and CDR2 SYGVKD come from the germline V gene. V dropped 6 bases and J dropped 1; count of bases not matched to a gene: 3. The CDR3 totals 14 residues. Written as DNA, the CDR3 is TGTGCCATCAGAGGGACAGGGAAGAACACTGAAGCTTTCTTT. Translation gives CAIRGTGKNTEAFF.

This CDR3 is CASSPGTRSGNTIYF. CDR3 bases: TGTGCCAGCAGTCCCGGGACCAGGTCTGGAAACACCATATATTTT. The V gene is TRBV5-4, the J gene TRBJ1-3; D possibly corresponds to TRBD1 (5 bases). V lost 5 bases, J lost 1 base, and 13 bases lay in between. Germline V gives CDR1 SGHNT, CDR2 YYREEE (reference sequence). The CDR3 runs to 15 residues. Full variable domain (rest looked up from reference TRBV5-4 and TRBJ1-3): ETGVTQSPTHLIKTRGQQVTLRCSSQSGHNTVSWYQQALGQGPQFIFQYYREEENGRGNFPPRFSGLQFPNYSSELNVNALELDDSALYLCASSPGTRSGNTIYFGEGSWLTVV.

The CDR3: CASSEFNMVGAQHTQYF. Here the CDR3 DNA reads TGTGCCAGCAGTGAATTTAATATGGTAGGGGCGCAACATACGCAGTATTTT. This sequence joins TRBV25-1 and TRBJ2-3; D perhaps matches TRBD1 (5 bases). The CDR3 is 17 residues long. With 1 base removed from V and 7 bases from J, the gap between germline ends came to 21 bases. Germline values: CDR1 MGHDK, CDR2 SYGVNS.

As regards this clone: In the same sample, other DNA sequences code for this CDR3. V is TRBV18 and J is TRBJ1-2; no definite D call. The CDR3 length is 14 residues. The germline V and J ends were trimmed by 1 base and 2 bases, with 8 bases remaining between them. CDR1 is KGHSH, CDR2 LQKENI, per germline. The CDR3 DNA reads TGTGCCAGCTCACCACAGGGAGAAAACTATGGCTACACCTTC. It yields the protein CASSPQGENYGYTF.